The rows below give T cell receptor beta chains drawn from one sample of a study of response to subunit inactivated influenza vaccine. TCRdb redid the calling of the RT-PCR reads with MiXCR, one entry per CDR3 protein. The sample gives roughly 760,000 distinct CDR3 sequences, about 20% of which show up once; roughly a tenth is in the top ten. Sequencing used PBMCs from blood, obtained 5 days after vaccination. These receptors all come from a man aged 50-60 years who received an inactivated influenza vaccine. Both conserved end residues are part of each CDR3. The order of the fields is V gene, clone size, CDR3 protein. Not all rows give a size; the values are once, few, many and, for expanded clones, a class.

>TRBV27|few
CASSRRGEGQETQYF
>TRBV29-1|many
CSGGMSYRRTDTQYF
>TRBV11-3|-
CASSLDQRGTGELFF
>TRBV2|-
CASSESRDRVVPYEQYF
>TRBV4-1|-
CASTQQPIARQQYF
>TRBV6-2/TRBV6-3|-
CASKYNTGELFF
>TRBV29-1|many
CSVEAAGGRAAYEQYF
>TRBV13|-
CASSTGLAGRADTQYF
>TRBV5-5|few
CASSYYGTADLGANVLTF
>TRBV3-1|few
CASSQAEETQYF
>TRBV14|-
CASSERRKMNTEAFF
>TRBV7-9|few
CASTPGYGTSPNYGYTF